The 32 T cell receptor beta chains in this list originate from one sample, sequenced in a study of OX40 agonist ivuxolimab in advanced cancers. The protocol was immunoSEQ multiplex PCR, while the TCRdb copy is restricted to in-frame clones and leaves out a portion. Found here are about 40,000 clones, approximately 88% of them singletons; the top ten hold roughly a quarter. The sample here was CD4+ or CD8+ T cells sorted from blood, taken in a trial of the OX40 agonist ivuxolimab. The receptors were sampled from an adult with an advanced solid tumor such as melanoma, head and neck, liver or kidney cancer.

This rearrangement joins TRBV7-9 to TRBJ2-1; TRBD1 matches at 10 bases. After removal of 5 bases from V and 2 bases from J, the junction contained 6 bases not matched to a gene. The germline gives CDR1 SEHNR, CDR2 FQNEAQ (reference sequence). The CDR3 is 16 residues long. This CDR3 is CASSLGGQGAYNEQFF. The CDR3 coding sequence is TGTGCCAGCAGCCTGGGTGGACAGGGGGCCTACAATGAGCAGTTCTTC.

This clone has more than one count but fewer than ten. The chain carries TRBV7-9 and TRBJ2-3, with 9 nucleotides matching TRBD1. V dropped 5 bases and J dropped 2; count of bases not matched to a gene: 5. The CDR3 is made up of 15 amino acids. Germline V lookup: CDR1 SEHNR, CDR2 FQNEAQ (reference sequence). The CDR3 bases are TGTGCCAGCAGCCCCGGGACAGGGTACACAGATACGCAGTATTTT. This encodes CASSPGTGYTDTQYF.

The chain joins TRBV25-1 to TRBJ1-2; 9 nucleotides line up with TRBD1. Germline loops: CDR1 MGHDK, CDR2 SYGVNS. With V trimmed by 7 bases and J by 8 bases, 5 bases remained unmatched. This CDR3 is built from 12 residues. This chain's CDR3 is CASTTGGGGYTF. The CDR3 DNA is TGTGCCAGCACGACAGGGGGTGGAGGCTACACCTTC.

The CDR3 DNA reads as TGTGCCAGCAGCACCTCACTAGCGCCTTCCTACAATGAGCAGTTCTTC. Translated: CASSTSLAPSYNEQFF. The genes are TRBV7-9 and TRBJ2-1; 7 bases are a match to TRBD2. J was trimmed by 1 base and V by 5 bases; bases with no gene match: 8. The CDR3 has 16 amino acids. Germline CDR1 reads SEHNR; CDR2 reads FQNEAQ (reference sequence). The complete variable domain, with remaining parts taken from reference TRBV7-9 and TRBJ2-1, reads DTGVSQNPRHKITKRGQNVTFRCDPISEHNRLYWYRQTLGQGPEFLTYFQNEAQLEKSRLLSDRFSAERPKGSFSTLEIQRTEQGDSAMYLCASSTSLAPSYNEQFFGPGTRLTVL.

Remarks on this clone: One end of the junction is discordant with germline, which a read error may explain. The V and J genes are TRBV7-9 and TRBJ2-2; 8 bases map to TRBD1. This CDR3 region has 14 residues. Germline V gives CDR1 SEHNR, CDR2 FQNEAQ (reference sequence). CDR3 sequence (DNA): TGTGCCACTCAGGGGGCGCTTGCCTTCGGGAAGCTGTTTTTT. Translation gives CATQGALAFGKLFF.

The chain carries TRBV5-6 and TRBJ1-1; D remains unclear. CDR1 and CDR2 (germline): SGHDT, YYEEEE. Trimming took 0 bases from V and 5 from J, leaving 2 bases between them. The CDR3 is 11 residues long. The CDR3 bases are TGTGCCAGCAGCTTGGGTACTGAAGCTTTCTTT. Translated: CASSLGTEAFF.

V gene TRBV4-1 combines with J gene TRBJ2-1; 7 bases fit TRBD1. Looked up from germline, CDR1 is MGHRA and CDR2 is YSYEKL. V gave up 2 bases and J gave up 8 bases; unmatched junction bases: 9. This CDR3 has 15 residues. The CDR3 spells CASSQPGQVWDEQFF. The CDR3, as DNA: TGCGCCAGCAGCCAACCAGGACAGGTCTGGGATGAGCAGTTCTTC.

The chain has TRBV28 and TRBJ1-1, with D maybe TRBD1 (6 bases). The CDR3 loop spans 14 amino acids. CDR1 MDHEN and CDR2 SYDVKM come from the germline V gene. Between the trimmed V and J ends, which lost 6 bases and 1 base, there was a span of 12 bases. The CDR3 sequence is CASRQGGGNTEAFF. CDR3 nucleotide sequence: TGTGCCAGCAGACAGGGTGGGGGGAACACTGAAGCTTTCTTT.

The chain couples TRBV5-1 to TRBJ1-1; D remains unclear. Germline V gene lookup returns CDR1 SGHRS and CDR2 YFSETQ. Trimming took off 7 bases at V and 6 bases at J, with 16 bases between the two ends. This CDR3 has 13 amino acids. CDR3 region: CASLTAPQSEAFF. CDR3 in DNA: TGCGCCAGCCTAACCGCACCGCAATCTGAAGCTTTCTTT.

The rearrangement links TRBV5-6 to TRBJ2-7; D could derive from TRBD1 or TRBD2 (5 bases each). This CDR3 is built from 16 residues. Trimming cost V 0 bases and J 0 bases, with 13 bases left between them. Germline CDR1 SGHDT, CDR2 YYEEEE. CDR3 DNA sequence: TGTGCCAGCAGCTTGGTCGAGGGGTATGGCTCCTACGAGCAGTACTTC. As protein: CASSLVEGYGSYEQYF.

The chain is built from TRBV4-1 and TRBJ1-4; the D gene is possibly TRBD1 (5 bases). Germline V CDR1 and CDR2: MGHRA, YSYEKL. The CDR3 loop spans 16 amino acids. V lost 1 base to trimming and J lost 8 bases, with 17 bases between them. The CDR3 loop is CASSQVRGGEGEKLFF. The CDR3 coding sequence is TGCGCCAGCAGCCAAGTCCGCGGGGGTGAAGGGGAAAAACTGTTTTTT.

The CDR3 DNA follows: TGTGCCAGCAGCTTGGGAAGCGGCTACACCTTC. As protein: CASSLGSGYTF. The V call is TRBV5-6, the J call TRBJ1-2; D is unresolved. The V end lost 0 bases, the J end lost 8 bases, and 5 bases lay between the germline ends. Germline assignment: CDR1 SGHDT and CDR2 YYEEEE. The CDR3 has 11 amino acids.

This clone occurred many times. CDR3 nucleotides: TGTGCCAGCAGCCAGACTAGTACCGGGGCCACCGGGGAGCTGTTTTTT. This sequence encodes CASSQTSTGATGELFF. The rearrangement joins TRBV4-2 to TRBJ2-2, with D perhaps matching TRBD2 (6 bases). The germline V gene encodes CDR1 LGHNA and CDR2 YNFKEQ. The V end lost 3 bases, the J end lost 4 bases, and 15 bases lay between the germline ends. The CDR3 contains 16 residues.

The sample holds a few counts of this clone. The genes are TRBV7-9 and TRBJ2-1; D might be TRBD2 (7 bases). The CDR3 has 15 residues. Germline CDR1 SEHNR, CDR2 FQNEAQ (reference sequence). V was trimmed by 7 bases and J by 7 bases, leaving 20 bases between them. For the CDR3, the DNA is TGTGCCAGCAACGAGGGGGAGGGCCTCGTTAATGAGCAGTTCTTC. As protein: CASNEGEGLVNEQFF.

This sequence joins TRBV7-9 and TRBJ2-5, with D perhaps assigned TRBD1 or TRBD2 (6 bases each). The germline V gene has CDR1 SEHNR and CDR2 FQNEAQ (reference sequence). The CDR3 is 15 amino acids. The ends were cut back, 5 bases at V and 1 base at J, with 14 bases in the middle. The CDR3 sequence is CASSDGGGAQETQYF. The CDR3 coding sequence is TGTGCCAGCAGCGACGGGGGCGGCGCCCAAGAGACCCAGTACTTC.

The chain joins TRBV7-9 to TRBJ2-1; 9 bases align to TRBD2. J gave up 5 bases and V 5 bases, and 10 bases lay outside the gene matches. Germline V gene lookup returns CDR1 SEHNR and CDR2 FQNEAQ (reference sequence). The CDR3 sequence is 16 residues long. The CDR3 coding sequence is TGTGCCAGCAGCCCCTGGGGTAGCGGGAGTGACAATGAGCAGTTCTTC. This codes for CASSPWGSGSDNEQFF.

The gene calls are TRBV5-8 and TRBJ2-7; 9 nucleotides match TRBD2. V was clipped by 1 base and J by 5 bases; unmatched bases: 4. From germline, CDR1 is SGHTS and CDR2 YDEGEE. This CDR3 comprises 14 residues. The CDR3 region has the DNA TGTGCCAGCAGCTTGACTAGCGGGTTTAACGAGCAGTACTTC. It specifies CASSLTSGFNEQYF. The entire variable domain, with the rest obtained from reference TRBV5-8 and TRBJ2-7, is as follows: EAGVTQSPTHLIKTRGQQATLRCSPISGHTSVYWYQQALGLGLQFLLWYDEGEERNRGNFPPRFSGRQFPNYSSELNVNALELEDSALYLCASSLTSGFNEQYFGPGTRLTVT.

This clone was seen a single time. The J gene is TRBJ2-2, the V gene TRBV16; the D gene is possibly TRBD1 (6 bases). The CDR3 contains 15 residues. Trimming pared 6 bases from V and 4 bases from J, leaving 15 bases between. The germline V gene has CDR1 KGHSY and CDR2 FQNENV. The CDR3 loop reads CASSLPGASTGELFF. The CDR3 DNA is TGTGCCAGCAGTCTACCAGGGGCGAGCACCGGGGAGCTGTTTTTT.

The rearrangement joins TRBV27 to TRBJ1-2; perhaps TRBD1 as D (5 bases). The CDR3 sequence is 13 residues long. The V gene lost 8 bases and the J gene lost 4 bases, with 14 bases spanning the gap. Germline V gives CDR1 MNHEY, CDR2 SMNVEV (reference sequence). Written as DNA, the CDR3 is TGTGCCAGCCGCAGCGGGGGAGCCTATGGCTACACCTTC. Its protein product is CASRSGGAYGYTF.

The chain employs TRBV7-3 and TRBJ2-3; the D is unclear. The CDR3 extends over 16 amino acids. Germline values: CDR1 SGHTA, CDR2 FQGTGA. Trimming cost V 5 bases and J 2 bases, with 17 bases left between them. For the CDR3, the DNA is TGTGCCAGCAGCCCAGATGGGCCTCTCCCCACAGATACGCAGTATTTT. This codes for CASSPDGPLPTDTQYF.

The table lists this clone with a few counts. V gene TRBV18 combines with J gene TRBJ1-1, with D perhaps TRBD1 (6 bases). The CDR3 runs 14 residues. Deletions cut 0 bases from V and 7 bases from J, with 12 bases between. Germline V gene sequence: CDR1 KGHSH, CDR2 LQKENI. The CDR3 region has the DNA TGTGCCAGCTCACCACCGACGGGACACGTTGAAGCTTTCTTT. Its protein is CASSPPTGHVEAFF.

In DNA, the CDR3 is TGTGCCAGCAGTTACCCCTCTAGCGGGAGGCCTTATGAGCAGTTCTTC. It encodes CASSYPSSGRPYEQFF. This chain connects TRBV6-5 to TRBJ2-1, with TRBD2 matching over 11 bases. CDR1 is MNHEY, CDR2 SVGAGI, per germline. Unmatched junction bases numbered 8, after V lost 2 bases and J lost 8 bases. The CDR3 runs to 16 residues.

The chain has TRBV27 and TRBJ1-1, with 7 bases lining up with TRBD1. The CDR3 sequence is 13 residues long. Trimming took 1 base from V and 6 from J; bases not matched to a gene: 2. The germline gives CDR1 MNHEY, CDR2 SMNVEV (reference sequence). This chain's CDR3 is CASSLLQGSEAFF. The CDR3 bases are TGTGCCAGCAGTTTATTACAGGGGTCTGAAGCTTTCTTT.

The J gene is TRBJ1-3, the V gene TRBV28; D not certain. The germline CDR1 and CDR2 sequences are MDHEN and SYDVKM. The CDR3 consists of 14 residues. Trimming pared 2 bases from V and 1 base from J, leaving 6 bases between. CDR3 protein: CASSLGVSGNTIYF. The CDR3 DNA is TGTGCCAGCAGTTTAGGAGTTTCTGGAAACACCATATATTTT. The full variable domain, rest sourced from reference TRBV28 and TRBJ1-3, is DVKVTQSSRYLVKRTGEKVFLECVQDMDHENMFWYRQDPGLGLRLIYFSYDVKMKEKGDIPEGYSVSREKKERFSLILESASTNQTSMYLCASSLGVSGNTIYFGEGSWLTVV.

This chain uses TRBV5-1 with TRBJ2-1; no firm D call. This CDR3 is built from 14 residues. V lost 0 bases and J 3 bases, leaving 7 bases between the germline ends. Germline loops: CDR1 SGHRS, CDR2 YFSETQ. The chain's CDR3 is CASSLGKGYNEQFF. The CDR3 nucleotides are TGCGCCAGCAGCTTGGGGAAGGGCTACAATGAGCAGTTCTTC.

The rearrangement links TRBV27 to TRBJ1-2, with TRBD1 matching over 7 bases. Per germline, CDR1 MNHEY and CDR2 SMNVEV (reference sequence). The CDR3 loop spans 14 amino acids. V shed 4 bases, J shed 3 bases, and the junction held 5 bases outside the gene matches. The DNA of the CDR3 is TGTGCCAGCAGTTCCGGGACAGTTCACTATGGCTACACCTTC. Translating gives CASSSGTVHYGYTF.

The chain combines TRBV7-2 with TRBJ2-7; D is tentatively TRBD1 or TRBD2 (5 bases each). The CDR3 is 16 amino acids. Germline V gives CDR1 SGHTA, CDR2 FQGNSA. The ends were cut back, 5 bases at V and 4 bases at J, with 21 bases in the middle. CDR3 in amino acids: CASSLSGTSYLYEQYF. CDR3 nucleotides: TGTGCCAGCAGCCTCTCCGGGACGAGTTACCTTTACGAGCAGTACTTC.

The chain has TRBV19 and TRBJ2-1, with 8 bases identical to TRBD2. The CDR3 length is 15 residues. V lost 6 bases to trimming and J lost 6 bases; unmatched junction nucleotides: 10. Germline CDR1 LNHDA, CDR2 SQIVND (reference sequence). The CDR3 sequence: CASSPAGLAGNEQFF. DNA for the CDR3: TGTGCCAGTAGCCCGGCTGGACTAGCCGGCAATGAGCAGTTCTTC.

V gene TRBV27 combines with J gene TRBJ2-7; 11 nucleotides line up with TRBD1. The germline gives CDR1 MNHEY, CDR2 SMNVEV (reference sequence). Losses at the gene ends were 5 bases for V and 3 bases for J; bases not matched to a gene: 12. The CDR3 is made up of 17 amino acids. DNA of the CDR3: TGTGCCAGCAGTCCAGGGAGTAGGGACAGGGGGGACTACGAGCAGTACTTC. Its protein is CASSPGSRDRGDYEQYF.

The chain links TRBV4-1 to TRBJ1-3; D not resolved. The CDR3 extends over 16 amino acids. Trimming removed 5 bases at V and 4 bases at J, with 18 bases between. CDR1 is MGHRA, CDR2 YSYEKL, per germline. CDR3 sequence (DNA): TGCGCCAGCAGCTCCCTTGCAACAGTGTCAGGAAACACCATATATTTT. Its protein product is CASSSLATVSGNTIYF.

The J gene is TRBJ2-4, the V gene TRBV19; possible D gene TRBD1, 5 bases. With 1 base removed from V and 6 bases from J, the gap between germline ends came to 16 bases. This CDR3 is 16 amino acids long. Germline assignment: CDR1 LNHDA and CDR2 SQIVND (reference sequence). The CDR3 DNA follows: TGTGCCAGTAGTATAGGGGGCTTCCCCTCCTCAAACATTCAGTACTTC. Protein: CASSIGGFPSSNIQYF.

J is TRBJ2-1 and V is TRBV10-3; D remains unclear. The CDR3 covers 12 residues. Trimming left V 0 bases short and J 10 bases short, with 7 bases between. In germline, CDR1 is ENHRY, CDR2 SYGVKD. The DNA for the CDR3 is TGTGCCATCAGTGAGTCGAATCGGGAGCAGTTCTTC. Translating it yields CAISESNREQFF.